What follows describes a single T cell receptor (beta chain). In the study's own analysis: For nucleated cells, counts were estimated from reference gene primer amplification. The table came from immunoSEQ multiplex PCR; TCRdb's copy has only in-frame clones and leaves some out. That table supplies the V and J calls and clone size; D and trimming were determined from the DNA. The sample shows 130,000 or so clones, roughly 80% of them seen only once. This entry comes from a study of blood T cell repertoires in COVID-19. Study-wide background: Researchers got acute and convalescent COVID-19 samples from the United States, Italy and Spain. The analysed material was cDNA or gDNA that came from T cells, B-cell-depleted T cells, or PBMCs.

This CDR3 comprises 15 residues. Germline assignment: CDR1 PRHDT and CDR2 FYEKMQ (reference sequence). Trimming took 5 bases from V and 5 from J; bases not matched to a gene: 12. Sequencing used peripheral blood. This receptor was obtained from a woman aged 80 or older with acute or convalescent COVID-19. The chain is built from TRBV13 and TRBJ2-7; 7 bases map to TRBD1. CDR3 coding DNA: TGTGCCAGCAGCATTCGACAGGGCATGGGGGACGAGCAGTACTTC. Protein product: CASSIRQGMGDEQYF.